This T cell receptor (beta chain) is drawn from a study of T-cell memory formation after mild COVID-19. About the research overall: TCR clusters largely stayed donor specific.

In the case of this clonotype: Its target is unknown.

Notes on the study in general: Cross-reactive memory seemingly joined, as some responding clones were found in pre-infection memory. For second-wave clones that peaked at day 37, SARS-CoV-2 specificity went unverified.

A 5'RACE reaction primed in the constant segment made cDNA libraries of TCR alpha and TCR beta, and these carried sample barcodes and UMIs. TCRdb re-derived calls from the 5' RACE reads in MiXCR, one entry per CDR3 protein. The sample has fewer than 300,000 distinct CDR3 sequences, approximately 15% seen once. Sequenced sample: PBMCs or a T cell subset sorted from them (not recorded which). The clonotype originates from a man between 18 and 29 years old who had mild COVID-19 (a few samples of this study predate the infection). Cell type and time point are not known.

The CDR3 reads CASSLHEVNTEAFF. As DNA, the CDR3 is TGTGCCAGCTCCCTCCATGAAGTGAACACTGAAGCTTTCTTT. The chain has TRBV18 and TRBJ1-1; no firm D call. The germline gives CDR1 KGHSH, CDR2 LQKENI. V was pared by 6 bases and J by 0 bases, with 11 bases between. This CDR3 contains 14 residues. Filled out from reference TRBV18 and TRBJ1-1, the complete variable domain reads NAGVMQNPRHLVRRRGQEARLRCSPMKGHSHVYWYRQLPEEGLKFMVYLQKENIIDESGMPKERFSAEFPKEGPSILRIQQVVRGDSAAYFCASSLHEVNTEAFFGQGTRLTVV.